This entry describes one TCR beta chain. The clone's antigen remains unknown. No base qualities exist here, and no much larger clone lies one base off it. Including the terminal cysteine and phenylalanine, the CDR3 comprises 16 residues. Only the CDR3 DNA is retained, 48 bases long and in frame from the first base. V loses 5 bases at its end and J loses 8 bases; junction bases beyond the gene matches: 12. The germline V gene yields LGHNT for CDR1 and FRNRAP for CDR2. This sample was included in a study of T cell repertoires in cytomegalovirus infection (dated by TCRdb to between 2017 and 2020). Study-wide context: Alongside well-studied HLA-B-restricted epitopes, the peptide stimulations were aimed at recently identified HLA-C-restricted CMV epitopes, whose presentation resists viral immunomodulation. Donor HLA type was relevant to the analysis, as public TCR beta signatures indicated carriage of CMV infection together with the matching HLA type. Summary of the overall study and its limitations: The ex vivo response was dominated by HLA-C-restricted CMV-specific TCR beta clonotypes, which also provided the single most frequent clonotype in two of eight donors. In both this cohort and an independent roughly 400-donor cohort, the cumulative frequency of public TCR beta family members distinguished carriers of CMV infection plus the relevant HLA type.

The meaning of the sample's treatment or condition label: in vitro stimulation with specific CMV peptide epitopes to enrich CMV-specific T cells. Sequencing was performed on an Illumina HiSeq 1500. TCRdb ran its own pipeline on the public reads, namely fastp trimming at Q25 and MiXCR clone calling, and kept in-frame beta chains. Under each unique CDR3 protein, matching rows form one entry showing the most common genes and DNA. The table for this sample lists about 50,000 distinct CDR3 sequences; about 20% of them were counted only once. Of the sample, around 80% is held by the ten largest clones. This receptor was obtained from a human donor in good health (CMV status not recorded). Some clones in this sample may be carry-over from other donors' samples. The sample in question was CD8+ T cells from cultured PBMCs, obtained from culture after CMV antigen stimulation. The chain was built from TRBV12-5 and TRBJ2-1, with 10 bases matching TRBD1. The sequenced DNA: TGTGCTAGTGGTCCGAGGGGGACAGGGGCTATCTATGAGCAGTTCTTC. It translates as CASGPRGTGAIYEQFF.